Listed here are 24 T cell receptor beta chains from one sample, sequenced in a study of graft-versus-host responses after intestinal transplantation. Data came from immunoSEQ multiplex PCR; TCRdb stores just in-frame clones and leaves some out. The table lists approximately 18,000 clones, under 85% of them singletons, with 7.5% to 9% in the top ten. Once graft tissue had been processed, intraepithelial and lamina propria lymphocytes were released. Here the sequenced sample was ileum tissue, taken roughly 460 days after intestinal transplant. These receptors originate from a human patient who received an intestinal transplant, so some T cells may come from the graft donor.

CDR3 nucleotides: TGCAGCGCCCGTGGGGGTTGGGGGAACACAGATACGCAGTATTTT. It is translated as CSARGGWGNTDTQYF. The chain links TRBV29-1 to TRBJ2-3, with D perhaps being TRBD1 or TRBD2 (5 bases each). The CDR3 has 15 amino acids. Germline CDR1 is SQVTM and CDR2 is ANQGSEA. V was clipped by 7 bases and J by 2 bases, with 19 bases between them.

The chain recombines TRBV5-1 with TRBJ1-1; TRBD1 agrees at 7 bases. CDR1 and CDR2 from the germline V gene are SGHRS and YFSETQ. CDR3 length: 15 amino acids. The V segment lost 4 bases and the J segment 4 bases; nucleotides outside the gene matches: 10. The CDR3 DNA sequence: TGCGCCAGCAGCCCGATCGGACAGGACACCACTGAAGCTTTCTTT. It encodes CASSPIGQDTTEAFF.

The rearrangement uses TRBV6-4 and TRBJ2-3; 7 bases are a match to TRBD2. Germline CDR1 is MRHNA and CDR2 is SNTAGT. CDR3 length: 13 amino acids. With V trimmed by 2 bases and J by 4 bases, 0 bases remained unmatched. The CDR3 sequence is CASSDGGADTQYF. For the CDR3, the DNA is TGTGCCAGCAGTGACGGGGGGGCAGATACGCAGTATTTT.

CDR3 in amino acids: CSVQGVGPEAFF. In DNA, the CDR3 is TGCAGCGTTCAGGGAGTCGGACCTGAAGCTTTCTTT. This chain connects TRBV29-1 to TRBJ1-1; perhaps TRBD1 as D (5 bases). CDR1 SQVTM and CDR2 ANQGSEA come from the germline V gene. The CDR3 is 12 residues long. The V end lost 5 bases, the J end lost 6 bases, and 13 bases lay between the germline ends.

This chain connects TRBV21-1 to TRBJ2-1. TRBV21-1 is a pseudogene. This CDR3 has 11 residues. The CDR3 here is CASSKGGEQFF. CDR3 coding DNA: TGTGCCAGCAGCAAAGGGGGTGAGCAGTTCTTC.

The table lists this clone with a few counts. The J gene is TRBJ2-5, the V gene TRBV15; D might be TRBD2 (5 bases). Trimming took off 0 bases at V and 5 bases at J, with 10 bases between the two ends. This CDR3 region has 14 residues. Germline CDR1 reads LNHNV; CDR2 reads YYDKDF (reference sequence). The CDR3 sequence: CATSRERGWETQYF. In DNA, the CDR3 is TGTGCCACCAGCAGAGAACGGGGTTGGGAGACCCAGTACTTC.

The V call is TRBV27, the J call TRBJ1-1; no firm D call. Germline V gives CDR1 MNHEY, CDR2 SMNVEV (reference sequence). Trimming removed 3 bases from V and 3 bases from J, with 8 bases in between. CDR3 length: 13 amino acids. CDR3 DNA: TGTGCCAGCAGTTTGGGTTATTACACTGAAGCTTTCTTT. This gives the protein CASSLGYYTEAFF.

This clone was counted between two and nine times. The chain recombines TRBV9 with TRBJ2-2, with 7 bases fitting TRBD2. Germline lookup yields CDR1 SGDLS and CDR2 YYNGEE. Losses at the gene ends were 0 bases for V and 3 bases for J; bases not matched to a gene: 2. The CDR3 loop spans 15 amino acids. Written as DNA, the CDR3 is TGTGCCAGCAGCGTAGCCAGCGGGGACACCGGGGAGCTGTTTTTT. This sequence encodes CASSVASGDTGELFF.

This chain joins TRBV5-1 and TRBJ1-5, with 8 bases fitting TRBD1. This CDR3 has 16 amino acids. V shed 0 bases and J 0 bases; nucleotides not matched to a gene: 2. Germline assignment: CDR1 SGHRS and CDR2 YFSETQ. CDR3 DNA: TGCGCCAGCAGCTTGGGGACAGGGATTAGCAATCAGCCCCAGCATTTT. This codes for CASSLGTGISNQPQHF.

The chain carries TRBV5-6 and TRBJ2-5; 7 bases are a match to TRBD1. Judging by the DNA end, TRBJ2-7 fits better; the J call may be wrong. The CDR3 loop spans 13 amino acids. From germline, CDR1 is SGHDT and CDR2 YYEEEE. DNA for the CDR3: TGTGCCAGCAGCTGGGGGACAGTCTACGAGCAGTACTTC. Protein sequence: CASSWGTVYEQYF.

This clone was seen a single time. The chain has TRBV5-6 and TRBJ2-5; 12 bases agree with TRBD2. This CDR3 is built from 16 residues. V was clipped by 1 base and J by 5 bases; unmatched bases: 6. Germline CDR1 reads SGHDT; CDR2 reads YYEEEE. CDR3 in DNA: TGTGCCAGCAGCTTGTATCTAGCGGGAGGGGGGGAGACCCAGTACTTC. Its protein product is CASSLYLAGGGETQYF.

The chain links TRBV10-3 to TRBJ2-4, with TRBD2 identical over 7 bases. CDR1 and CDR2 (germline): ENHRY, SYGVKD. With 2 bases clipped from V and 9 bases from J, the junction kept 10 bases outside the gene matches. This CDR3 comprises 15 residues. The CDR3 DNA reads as TGTGCCATCAGTGAGGAGGCTCGTGGGGAGGGCATTCAGTACTTC. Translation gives CAISEEARGEGIQYF.

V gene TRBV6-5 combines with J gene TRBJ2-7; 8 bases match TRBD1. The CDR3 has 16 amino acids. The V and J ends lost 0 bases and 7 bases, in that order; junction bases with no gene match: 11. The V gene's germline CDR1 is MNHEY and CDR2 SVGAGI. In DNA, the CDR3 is TGTGCCAGCAGTTACTCATCGACAGGGGCTTTTTGGGAGCAGTACTTC. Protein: CASSYSSTGAFWEQYF.

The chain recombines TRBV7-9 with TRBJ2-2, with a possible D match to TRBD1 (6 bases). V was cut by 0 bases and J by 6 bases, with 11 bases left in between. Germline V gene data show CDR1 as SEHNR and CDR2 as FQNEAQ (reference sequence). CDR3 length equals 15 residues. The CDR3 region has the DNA TGTGCCAGCAGCTTAGCGGGACACCTCGCCGGGGAGCTGTTTTTT. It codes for CASSLAGHLAGELFF.

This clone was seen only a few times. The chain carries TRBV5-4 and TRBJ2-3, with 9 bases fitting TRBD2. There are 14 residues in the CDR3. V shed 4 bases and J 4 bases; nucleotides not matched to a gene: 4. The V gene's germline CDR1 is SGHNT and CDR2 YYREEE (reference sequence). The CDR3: CASSPRGGADTQYF. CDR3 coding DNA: TGTGCCAGCAGCCCGCGGGGGGGGGCAGATACGCAGTATTTT. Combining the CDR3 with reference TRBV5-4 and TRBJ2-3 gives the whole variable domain ETGVTQSPTHLIKTRGQQVTLRCSSQSGHNTVSWYQQALGQGPQFIFQYYREEENGRGNFPPRFSGLQFPNYSSELNVNALELDDSALYLCASSPRGGADTQYFGPGTRLTVL.

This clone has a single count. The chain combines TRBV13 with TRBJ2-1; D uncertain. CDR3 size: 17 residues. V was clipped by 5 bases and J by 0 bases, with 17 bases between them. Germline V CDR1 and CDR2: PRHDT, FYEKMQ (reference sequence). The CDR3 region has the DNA TGTGCCAGCAGCCTAGAGAGGACGGCTAGCTCCTACAATGAGCAGTTCTTC. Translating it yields CASSLERTASSYNEQFF.

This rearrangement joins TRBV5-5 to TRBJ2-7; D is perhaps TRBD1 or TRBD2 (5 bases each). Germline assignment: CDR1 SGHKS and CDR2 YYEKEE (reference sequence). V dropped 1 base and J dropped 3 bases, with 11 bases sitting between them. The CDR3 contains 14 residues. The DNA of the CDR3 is TGTGCCAGCAGCTTGAGAGGGGCGGACTACGAGCAGTACTTC. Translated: CASSLRGADYEQYF.

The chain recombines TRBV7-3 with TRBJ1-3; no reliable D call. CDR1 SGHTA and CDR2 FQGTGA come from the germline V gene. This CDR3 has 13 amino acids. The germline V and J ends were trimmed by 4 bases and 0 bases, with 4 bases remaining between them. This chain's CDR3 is CASSSGSGNTIYF. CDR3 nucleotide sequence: TGTGCCAGCAGCTCGGGCTCTGGAAACACCATATATTTT.

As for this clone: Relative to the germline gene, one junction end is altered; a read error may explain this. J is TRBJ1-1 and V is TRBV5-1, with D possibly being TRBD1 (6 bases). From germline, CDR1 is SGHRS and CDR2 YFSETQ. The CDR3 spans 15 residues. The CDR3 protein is CASSINRVGNAEAFF. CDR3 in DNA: TGCGCCAGCAGCATTAACAGGGTCGGGAACGCTGAAGCTTTCTTT.

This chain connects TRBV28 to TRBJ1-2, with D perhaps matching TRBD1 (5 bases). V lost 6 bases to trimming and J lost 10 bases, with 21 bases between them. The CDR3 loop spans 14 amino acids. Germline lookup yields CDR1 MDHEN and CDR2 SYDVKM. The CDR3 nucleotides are TGTGCCAGCAGACCAACCTCAGGGTGGGGAGACTACACCTTC. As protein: CASRPTSGWGDYTF.

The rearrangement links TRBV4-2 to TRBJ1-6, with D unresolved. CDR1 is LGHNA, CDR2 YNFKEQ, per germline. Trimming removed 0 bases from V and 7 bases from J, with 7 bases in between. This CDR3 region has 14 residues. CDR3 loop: CASSQDRENSPLHF. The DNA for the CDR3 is TGTGCCAGCAGCCAAGATAGGGAGAATTCACCCCTCCACTTT.

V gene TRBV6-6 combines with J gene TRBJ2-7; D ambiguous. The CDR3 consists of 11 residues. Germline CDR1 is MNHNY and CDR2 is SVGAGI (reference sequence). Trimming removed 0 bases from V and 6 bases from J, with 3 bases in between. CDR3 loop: CASSYSSEQYF. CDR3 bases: TGTGCCAGCAGTTACTCGAGCGAGCAGTACTTC.

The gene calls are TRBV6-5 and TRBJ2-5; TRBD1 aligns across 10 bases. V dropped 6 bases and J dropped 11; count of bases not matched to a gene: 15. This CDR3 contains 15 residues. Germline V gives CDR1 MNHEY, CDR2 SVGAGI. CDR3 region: CASRSAGTGEKEQYF. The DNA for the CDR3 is TGTGCCAGCAGGTCAGCCGGGACAGGGGAGAAGGAGCAGTACTTC.

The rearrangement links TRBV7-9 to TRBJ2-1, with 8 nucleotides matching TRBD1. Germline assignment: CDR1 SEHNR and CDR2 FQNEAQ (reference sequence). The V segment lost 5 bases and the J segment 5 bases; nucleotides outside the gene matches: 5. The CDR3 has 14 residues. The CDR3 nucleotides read TGTGCCAGCAGCGCGACAGGGGCGGACAATGAGCAGTTCTTC. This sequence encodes CASSATGADNEQFF. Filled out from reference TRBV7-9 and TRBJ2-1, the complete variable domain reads DTGVSQNPRHKITKRGQNVTFRCDPISEHNRLYWYRQTLGQGPEFLTYFQNEAQLEKSRLLSDRFSAERPKGSFSTLEIQRTEQGDSAMYLCASSATGADNEQFFGPGTRLTVL.